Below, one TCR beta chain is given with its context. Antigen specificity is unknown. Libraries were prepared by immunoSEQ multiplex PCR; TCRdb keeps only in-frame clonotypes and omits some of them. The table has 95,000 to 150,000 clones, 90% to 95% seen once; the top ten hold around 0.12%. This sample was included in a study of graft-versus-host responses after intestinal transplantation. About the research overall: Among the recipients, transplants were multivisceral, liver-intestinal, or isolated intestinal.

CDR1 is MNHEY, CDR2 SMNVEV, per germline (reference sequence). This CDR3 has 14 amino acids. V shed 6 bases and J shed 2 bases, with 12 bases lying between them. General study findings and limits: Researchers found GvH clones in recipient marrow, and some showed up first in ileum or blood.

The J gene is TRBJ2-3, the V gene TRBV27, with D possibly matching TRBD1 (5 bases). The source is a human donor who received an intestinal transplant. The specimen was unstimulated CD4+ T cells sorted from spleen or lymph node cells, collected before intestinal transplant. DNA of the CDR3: TGTGCCAGCAGAAAGGGCAGGGACACAGATACGCAGTATTTT. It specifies CASRKGRDTDTQYF.